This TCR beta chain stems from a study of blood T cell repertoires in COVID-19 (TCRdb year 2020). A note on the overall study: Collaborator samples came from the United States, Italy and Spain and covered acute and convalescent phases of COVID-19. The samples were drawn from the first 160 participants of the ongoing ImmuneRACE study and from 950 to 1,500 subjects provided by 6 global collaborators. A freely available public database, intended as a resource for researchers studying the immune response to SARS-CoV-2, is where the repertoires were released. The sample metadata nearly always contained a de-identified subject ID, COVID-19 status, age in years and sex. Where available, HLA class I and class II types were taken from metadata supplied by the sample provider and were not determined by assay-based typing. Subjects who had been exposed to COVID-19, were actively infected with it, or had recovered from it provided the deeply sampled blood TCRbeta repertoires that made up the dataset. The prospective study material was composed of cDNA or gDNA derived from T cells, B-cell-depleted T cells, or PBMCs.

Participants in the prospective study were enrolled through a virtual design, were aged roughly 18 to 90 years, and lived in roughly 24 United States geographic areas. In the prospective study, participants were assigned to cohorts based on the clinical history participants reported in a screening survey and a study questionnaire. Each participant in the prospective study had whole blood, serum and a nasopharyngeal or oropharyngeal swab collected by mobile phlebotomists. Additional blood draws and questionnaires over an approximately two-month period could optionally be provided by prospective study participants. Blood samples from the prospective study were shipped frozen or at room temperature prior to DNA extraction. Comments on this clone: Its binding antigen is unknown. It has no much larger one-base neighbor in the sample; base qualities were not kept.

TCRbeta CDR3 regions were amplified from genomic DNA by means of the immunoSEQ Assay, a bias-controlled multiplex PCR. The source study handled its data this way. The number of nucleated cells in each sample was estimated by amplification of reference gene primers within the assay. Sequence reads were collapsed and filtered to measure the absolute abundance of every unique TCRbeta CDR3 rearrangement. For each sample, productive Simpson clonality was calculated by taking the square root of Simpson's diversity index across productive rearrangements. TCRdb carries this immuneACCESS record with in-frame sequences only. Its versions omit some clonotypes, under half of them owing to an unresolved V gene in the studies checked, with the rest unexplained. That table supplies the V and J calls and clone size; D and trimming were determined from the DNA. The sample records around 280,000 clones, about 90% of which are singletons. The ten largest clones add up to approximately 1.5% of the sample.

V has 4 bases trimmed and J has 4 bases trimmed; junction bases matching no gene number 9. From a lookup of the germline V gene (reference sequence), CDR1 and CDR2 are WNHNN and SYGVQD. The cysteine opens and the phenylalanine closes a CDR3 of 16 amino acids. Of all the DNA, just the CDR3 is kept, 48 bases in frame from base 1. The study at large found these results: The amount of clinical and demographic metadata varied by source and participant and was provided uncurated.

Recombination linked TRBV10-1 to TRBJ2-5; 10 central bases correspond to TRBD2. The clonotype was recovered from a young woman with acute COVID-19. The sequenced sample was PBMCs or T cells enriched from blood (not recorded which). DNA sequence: TGCGCCAGCAGTGGAGGAGCGGGAGGGGCGGGAGAGACCCAGTACTTC. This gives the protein CASSGGAGGAGETQYF.